These 12 T cell receptor beta chains originate from one sample sequenced in a study of T cells in tumors after PD-1 blockade. Clones were sequenced by immunoSEQ multiplex PCR, and TCRdb holds only the in-frame ones, with some missing. The sample records 32,000 or so clones, about 77% being singletons. Source: PBMCs, taken before anti-PD-1 treatment. These receptors all stem from a human donor with basal cell carcinoma.

This clone qualifies as medium-sized. The CDR3 loop is CASSQDRGALNQPQHF. The CDR3 DNA reads TGCGCCAGCAGCCAAGATCGGGGGGCACTAAATCAGCCCCAGCATTTT. The chain has TRBV4-1 and TRBJ1-5; possible D gene TRBD1, 6 bases. This CDR3 is built from 16 residues. Trimming took off 0 bases at V and 4 bases at J, with 13 bases between the two ends. Germline values: CDR1 MGHRA, CDR2 YSYEKL.

This chain uses TRBV6-2 or TRBV6-3 with TRBJ1-2, with D hard to call. Trimming left V 3 bases short and J 2 bases short, with 7 bases between. The germline V gene encodes CDR1 MNHEY and CDR2 SVGEGT. The CDR3 length is 13 residues. CDR3 sequence reads: CASSYLTNYGYTF. CDR3 nucleotide sequence: TGTGCCAGCAGTTATCTGACCAACTATGGCTACACCTTC.

This rearrangement joins TRBV13 to TRBJ1-2; 11 bases align to TRBD1. Unmatched junction bases numbered 4, after V lost 9 bases and J lost 1 base. The CDR3 consists of 14 residues. Germline CDR1 is PRHDT and CDR2 is FYEKMQ (reference sequence). The CDR3 protein is CASGQGAFNYGYTF. Here the CDR3 DNA reads TGTGCCAGTGGACAGGGGGCCTTTAACTATGGCTACACCTTC.

In this sample, this clone turned up once. The chain uses TRBV30 and TRBJ2-7; D ambiguous. This CDR3 comprises 12 residues. The V end lost 2 bases, the J end lost 1 base, and 6 bases lay between the germline ends. Germline V gene lookup returns CDR1 GTSNPN and CDR2 SVGIG (reference sequence). CDR3 amino acids: CAWSKTSYEQYF. The CDR3 DNA follows: TGTGCCTGGAGTAAGACATCCTACGAGCAGTACTTC.

V usage is TRBV2 and J usage is TRBJ2-3; the match to TRBD2 covers 8 bases. After removal of 4 bases from V and 3 bases from J, the junction contained 6 bases not matched to a gene. CDR1 and CDR2 (germline): SNHLY, FYNNEI. The CDR3 length is 15 residues. This CDR3 reads CASSVSGGTTDTQYF. The CDR3, as DNA: TGTGCCAGCAGTGTATCGGGGGGGACGACAGATACGCAGTATTTT.

The genes are TRBV6-5 and TRBJ2-7; TRBD1 aligns across 9 bases. Germline V gene lookup returns CDR1 MNHEY and CDR2 SVGAGI. The CDR3 has 14 residues. With V trimmed by 6 bases and J by 4 bases, 7 bases remained unmatched. The CDR3 region has the DNA TGTGCCAGCAGCTACCGGGACAGGGCATACGAGCAGTACTTC. Protein: CASSYRDRAYEQYF.

The rearrangement joins TRBV23-1 to TRBJ2-7; TRBD1 is a possible D gene (7 bases). TRBV23-1 qualifies as an ORF whose function is uncertain. V lost 4 bases and J lost 2, with 15 bases in between. The CDR3 covers 15 residues. The CDR3 bases are TGCGCCAGCAGTCTGGGTCAGGGGGGCACCTACGAGCAGTACTTC. Its translation is CASSLGQGGTYEQYF.

This clone has only one observation. The chain links TRBV11-3 to TRBJ2-7; 8 positions agree with TRBD1. After removal of 5 bases from V and 2 bases from J, the junction contained 5 bases not matched to a gene. CDR3 length equals 14 residues. Per the germline V gene, CDR1 is SGHNT and CDR2 is YENEEA. In DNA, the CDR3 is TGTGCCAGCAGCGTGGGACAGGCAACCTACGAGCAGTACTTC. Residues: CASSVGQATYEQYF.

CDR3 sequence reads: CASSPHQRGLSYNEQFF. CDR3 coding DNA: TGTGCCAGCAGCCCCCACCAGCGGGGCCTCTCCTACAATGAGCAGTTCTTC. The chain couples TRBV7-8 to TRBJ2-1, with TRBD2 matching 7 bases. This CDR3 spans 17 amino acids. Germline CDR1 SGHVS, CDR2 FQNEAQ. Germline trimming cut 5 bases from V and 0 bases from J; bases unmatched to any gene: 10. Full variable domain (rest looked up from reference TRBV7-8 and TRBJ2-1): GAGVSQSPRYKVAKRGQDVALRCDPISGHVSLFWYQQALGQGPEFLTYFQNEAQLDKSGLPSDRFFAERPEGSVSTLKIQRTQQEDSAVYLCASSPHQRGLSYNEQFFGPGTRLTVL.

The chain uses TRBV7-6 and TRBJ2-7; the D is unclear. The CDR3 has 12 amino acids. Per germline, CDR1 SGHVS and CDR2 FNYEAQ. V lost 5 bases, J lost 3 bases, and 8 bases lay in between. The CDR3 loop is CASSAGRYEQYF. CDR3 DNA sequence: TGTGCCAGCAGCGCCGGGCGCTACGAGCAGTACTTC.

The chain couples TRBV19 to TRBJ1-1; a possible D gene is TRBD1 (5 bases). Germline V lookup: CDR1 LNHDA, CDR2 SQIVND (reference sequence). V was cut by 8 bases and J by 4 bases, with 14 bases left in between. The CDR3 loop spans 13 amino acids. The CDR3, as DNA: TGTGCCAGTTCGTGGGGGTTTGGCACTGAAGCTTTCTTT. Translated, it gives CASSWGFGTEAFF.

The chain links TRBV5-1 to TRBJ2-7, with D unresolved. There are 13 residues in the CDR3. CDR1 SGHRS and CDR2 YFSETQ come from the germline V gene. The V end was cut by 0 bases, the J end by 1 base, with 5 bases between. Here the CDR3 DNA reads TGCGCCAGCAGCTTGGCGGCTTCCTACGAGCAGTACTTC. Encoded protein: CASSLAASYEQYF.